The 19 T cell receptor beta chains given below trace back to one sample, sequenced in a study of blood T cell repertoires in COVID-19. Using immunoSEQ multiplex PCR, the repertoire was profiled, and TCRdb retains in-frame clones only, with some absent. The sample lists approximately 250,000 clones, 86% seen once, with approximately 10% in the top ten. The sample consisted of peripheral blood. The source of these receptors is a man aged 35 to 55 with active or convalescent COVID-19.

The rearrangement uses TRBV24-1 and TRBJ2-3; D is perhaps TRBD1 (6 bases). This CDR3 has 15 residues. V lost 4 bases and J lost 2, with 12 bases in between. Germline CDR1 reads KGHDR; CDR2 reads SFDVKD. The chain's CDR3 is CATSDPGQITDTQYF. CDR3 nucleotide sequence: TGTGCCACCAGTGACCCAGGACAGATCACAGATACGCAGTATTTT.

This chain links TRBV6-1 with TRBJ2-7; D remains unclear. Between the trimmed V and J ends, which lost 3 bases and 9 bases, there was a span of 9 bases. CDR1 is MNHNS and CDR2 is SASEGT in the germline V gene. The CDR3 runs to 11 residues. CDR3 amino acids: CASSEIEWQYF. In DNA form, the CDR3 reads TGTGCCAGCAGTGAGATCGAGTGGCAGTACTTC.

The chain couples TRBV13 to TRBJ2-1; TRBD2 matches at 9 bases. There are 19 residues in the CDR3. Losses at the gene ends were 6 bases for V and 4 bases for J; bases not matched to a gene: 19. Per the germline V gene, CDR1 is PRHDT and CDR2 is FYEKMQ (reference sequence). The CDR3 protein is CASRKGGLAGPKAYNEQFF. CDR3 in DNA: TGTGCCAGCAGAAAAGGGGGGCTAGCGGGACCTAAAGCATACAATGAGCAGTTCTTC.

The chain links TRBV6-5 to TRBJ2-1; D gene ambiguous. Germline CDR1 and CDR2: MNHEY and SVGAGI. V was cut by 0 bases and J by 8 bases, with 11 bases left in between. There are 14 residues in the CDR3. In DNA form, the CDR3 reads TGTGCCAGCAGTTACTCGATCGAGTTGGATGAGCAGTTCTTC. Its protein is CASSYSIELDEQFF.

The DNA for the CDR3 is TGTGCCACCAGCAGGGCACCCTCTGGAAACACCATATATTTT. Translation: CATSRAPSGNTIYF. The V gene is TRBV15, the J gene TRBJ1-3; no firm D call. Germline V gene lookup returns CDR1 LNHNV and CDR2 YYDKDF (reference sequence). V lost 3 bases and J lost 0, with 6 bases in between. This CDR3 has 14 residues. Together with reference TRBV15 and TRBJ1-3, the CDR3 gives the full variable domain: DAMVIQNPRYQVTQFGKPVTLSCSQTLNHNVMYWYQQKSSQAPKLLFHYYDKDFNNEADTPDNFQSRRPNTSFCFLDIRSPGLGDTAMYLCATSRAPSGNTIYFGEGSWLTVV.

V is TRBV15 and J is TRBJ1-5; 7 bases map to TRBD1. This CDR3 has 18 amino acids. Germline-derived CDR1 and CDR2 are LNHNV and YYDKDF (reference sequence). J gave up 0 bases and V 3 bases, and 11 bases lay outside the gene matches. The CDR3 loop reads CATSSKGGTEYSNQPQHF. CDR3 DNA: TGTGCCACCAGCAGTAAAGGAGGGACAGAGTATAGCAATCAGCCCCAGCATTTT.

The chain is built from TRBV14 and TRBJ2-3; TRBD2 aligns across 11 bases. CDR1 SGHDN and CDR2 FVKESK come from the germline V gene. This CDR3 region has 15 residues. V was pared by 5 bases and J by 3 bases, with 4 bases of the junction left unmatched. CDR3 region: CASSARTSGTDTQYF. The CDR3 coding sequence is TGTGCCAGCAGCGCTCGGACTAGCGGGACAGATACGCAGTATTTT.

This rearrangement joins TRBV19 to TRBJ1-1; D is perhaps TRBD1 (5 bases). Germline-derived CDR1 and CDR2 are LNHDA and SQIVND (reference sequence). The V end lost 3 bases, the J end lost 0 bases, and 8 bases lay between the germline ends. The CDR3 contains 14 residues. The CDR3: CASSIQGMNTEAFF. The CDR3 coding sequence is TGTGCCAGTAGTATTCAGGGTATGAACACTGAAGCTTTCTTT.

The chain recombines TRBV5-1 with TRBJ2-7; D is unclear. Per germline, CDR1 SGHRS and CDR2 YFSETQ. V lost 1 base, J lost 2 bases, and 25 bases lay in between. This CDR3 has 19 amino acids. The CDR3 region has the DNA TGCGCCAGCAGCTTGACGTCCTCTACGTCCCAAGTAAGCCCCTACGAGCAGTACTTC. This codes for CASSLTSSTSQVSPYEQYF.

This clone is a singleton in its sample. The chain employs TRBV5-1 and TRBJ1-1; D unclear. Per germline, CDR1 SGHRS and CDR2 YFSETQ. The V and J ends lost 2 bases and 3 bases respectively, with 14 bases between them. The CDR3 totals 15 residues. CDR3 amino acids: CASSFSTRGDTEAFF. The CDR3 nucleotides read TGCGCCAGCAGCTTCTCGACGAGAGGAGACACTGAAGCTTTCTTT.

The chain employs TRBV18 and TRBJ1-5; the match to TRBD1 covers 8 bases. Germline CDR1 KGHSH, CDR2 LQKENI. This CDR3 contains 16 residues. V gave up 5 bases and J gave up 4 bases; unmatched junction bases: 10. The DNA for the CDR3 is TGTGCCAGCTCAACTGGACAGGGCGGATTTAATCAGCCCCAGCATTTT. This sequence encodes CASSTGQGGFNQPQHF. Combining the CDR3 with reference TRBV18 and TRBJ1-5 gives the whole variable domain NAGVMQNPRHLVRRRGQEARLRCSPMKGHSHVYWYRQLPEEGLKFMVYLQKENIIDESGMPKERFSAEFPKEGPSILRIQQVVRGDSAAYFCASSTGQGGFNQPQHFGDGTRLSIL.

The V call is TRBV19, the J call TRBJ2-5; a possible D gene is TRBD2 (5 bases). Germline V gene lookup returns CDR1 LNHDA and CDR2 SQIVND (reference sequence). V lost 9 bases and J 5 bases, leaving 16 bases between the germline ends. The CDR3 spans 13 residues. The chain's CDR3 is CASRGSRAETQYF. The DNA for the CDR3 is TGTGCCAGCAGAGGGAGCAGAGCGGAGACCCAGTACTTC.

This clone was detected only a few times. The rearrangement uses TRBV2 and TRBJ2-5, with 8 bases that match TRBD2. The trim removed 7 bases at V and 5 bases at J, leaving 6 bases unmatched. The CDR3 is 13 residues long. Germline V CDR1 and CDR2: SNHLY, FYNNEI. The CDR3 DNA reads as TGTGCCAGCACCTATAGCGGGGTCGAGACCCAGTACTTC. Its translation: CASTYSGVETQYF. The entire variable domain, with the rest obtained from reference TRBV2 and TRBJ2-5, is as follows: EPEVTQTPSHQVTQMGQEVILRCVPISNHLYFYWYRQILGQKVEFLVSFYNNEISEKSEIFDDQFSVERPDGSNFTLKIRSTKLEDSAMYFCASTYSGVETQYFGPGTRLLVL.

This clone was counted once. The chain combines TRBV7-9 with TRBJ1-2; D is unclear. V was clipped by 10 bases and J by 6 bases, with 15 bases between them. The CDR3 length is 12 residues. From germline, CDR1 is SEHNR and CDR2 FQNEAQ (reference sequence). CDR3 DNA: TGTGCCACCACAGAAAGTCCAGATGGCTACACCTTC. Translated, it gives CATTESPDGYTF.

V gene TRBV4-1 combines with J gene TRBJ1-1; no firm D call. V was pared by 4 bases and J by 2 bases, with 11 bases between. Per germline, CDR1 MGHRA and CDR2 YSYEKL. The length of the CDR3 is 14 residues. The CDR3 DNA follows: TGCGCCAGCAGCCCCTGGCAGGCTAACACTGAAGCTTTCTTT. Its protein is CASSPWQANTEAFF.

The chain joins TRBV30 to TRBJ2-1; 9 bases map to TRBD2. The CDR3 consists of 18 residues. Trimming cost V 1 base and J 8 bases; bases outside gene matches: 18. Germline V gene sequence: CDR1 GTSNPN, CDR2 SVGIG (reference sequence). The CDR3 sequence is CAWSDPKLAGPSLDEQFF. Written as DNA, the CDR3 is TGTGCCTGGAGTGATCCAAAACTAGCGGGCCCGAGCCTTGATGAGCAGTTCTTC.

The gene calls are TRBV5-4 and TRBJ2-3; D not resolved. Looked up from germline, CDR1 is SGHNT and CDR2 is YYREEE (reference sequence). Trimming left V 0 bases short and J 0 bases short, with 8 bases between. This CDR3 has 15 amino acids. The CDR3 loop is CASSLEELSTDTQYF. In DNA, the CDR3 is TGTGCCAGCAGCTTGGAGGAGCTCAGCACAGATACGCAGTATTTT.

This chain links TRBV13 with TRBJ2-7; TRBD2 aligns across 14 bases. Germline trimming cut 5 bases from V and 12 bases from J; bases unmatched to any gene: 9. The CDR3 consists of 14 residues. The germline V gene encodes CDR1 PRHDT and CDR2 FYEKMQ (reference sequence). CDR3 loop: CASSQTSGRAMVYF. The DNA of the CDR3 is TGTGCCAGCAGCCAGACTAGCGGGAGGGCTATGGTGTACTTC.

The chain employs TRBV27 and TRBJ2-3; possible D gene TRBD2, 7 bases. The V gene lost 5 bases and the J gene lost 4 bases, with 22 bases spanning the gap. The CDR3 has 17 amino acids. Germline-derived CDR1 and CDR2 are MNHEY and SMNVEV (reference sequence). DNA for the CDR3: TGTGCCAGCAGTCTTACCAAGTGGGGGGGCGGGTCAGATACGCAGTATTTT. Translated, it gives CASSLTKWGGGSDTQYF.